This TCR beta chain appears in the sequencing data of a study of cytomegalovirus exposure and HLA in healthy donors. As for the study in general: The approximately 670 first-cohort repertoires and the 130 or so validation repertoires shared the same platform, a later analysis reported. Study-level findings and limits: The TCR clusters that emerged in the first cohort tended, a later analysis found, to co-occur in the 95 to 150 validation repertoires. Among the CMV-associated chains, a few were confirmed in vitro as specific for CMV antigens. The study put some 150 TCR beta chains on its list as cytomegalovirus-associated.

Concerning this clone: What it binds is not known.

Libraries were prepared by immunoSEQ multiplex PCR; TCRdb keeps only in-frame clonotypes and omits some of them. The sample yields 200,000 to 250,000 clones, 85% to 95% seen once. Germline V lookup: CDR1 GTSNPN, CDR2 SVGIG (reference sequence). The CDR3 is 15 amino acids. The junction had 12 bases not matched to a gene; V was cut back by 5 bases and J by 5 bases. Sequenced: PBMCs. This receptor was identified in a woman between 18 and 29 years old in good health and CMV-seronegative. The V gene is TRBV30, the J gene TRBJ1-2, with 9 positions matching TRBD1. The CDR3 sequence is CAWGWDRVLPYGYTF. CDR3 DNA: TGTGCCTGGGGATGGGACAGGGTTCTACCTTATGGCTACACCTTC.